This T cell receptor (beta chain) was recovered during a study of response to subunit inactivated influenza vaccine. Broader study findings: Few new T cells, the authors suggested, are recruited by each seasonal influenza vaccination.

MiXCR was run by TCRdb on the RT-PCR reads, yielding one entry per CDR3 protein. This sample has roughly 550,000 distinct CDR3 sequences, with roughly 25% found just once. V trimming: 6 bases; J trimming: 1 base; junction bases outside the gene matches: 13. The CDR3 has 16 residues. Germline values: CDR1 DFQATT, CDR2 SNEGSKA (reference sequence). In its sample, this clonotype was seen a few times. The target antigen is unknown. This sample also belongs to another study, concerning T cells expressing NK-cell markers. In that study: For TCR beta, cDNA was produced by 5'RACE template switching with UMIs. It was from sorted CD3+CD56+NKG2C+, CD3+CD56+NKG2C- and CD3+CD56-NKG2C+ T cells that TCR beta repertoires came. CD8+ T cells in roughly six donors included dominant NKG2C+ clonotypes at 1.0-7.0%. These clonotypes additionally ranked first within the CD3+CD56-NKG2C+ fraction of four donors.

This receptor was taken from a man aged 50 to 60 who received an inactivated influenza vaccine. The chain employs TRBV20-1 and TRBJ1-1, with TRBD1 matching 8 bases. This specimen was CD4+ T cells sorted from PBMCs, taken roughly 13 days after vaccination. CDR3 nucleotides: TGCAGTGCGCAGGGACAGGTGAGAATGCGGAACACTGAAGCTTTCTTT. Its protein is CSAQGQVRMRNTEAFF.